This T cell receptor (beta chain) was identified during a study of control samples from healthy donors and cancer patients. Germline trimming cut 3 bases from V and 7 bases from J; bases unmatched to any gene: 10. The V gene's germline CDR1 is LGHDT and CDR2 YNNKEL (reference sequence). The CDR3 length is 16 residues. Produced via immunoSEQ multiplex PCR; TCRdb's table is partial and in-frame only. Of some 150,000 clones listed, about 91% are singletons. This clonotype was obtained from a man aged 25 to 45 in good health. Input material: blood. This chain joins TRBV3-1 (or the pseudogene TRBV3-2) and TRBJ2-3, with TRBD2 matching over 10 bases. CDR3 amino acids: CASSQGAGGPRNTQYF. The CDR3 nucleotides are TGTGCCAGCAGCCAGGGAGCGGGGGGGCCTAGAAATACGCAGTATTTT.